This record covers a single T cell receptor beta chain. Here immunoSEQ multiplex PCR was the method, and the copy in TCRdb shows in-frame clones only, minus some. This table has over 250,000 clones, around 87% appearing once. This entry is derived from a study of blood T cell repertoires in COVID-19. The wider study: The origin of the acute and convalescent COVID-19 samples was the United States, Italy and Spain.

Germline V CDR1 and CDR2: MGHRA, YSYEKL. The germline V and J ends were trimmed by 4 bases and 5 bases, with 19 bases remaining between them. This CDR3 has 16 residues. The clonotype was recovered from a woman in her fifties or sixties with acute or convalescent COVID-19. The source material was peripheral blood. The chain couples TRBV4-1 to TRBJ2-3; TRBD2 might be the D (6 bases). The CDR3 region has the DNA TGCGCCAGCAGCCGAGACGGGACTTTGGGGCGAGATACGCAGTATTTT. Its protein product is CASSRDGTLGRDTQYF.